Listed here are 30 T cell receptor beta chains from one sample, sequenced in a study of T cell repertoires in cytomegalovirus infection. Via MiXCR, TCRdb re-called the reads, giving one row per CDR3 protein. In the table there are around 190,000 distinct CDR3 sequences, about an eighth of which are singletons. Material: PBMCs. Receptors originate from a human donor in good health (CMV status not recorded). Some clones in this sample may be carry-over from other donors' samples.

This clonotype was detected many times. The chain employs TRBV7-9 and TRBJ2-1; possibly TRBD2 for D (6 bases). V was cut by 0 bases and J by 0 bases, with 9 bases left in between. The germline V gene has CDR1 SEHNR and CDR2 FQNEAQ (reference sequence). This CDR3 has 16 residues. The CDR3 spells CASSLADYSSYNEQFF. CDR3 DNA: TGTGCCAGCAGCTTAGCGGACTATAGCTCCTACAATGAGCAGTTCTTC.

This chain's CDR3 is CASRSWDSYEQYF. As DNA, the CDR3 is TGTGCCAGCAGGTCCTGGGATTCCTACGAGCAGTACTTC. This chain links TRBV5-6 with TRBJ2-7; no reliable D call. Trimming shortened V by 5 bases and J by 1 base, and 10 bases separated the two germline ends. The CDR3 contains 13 residues. Per germline, CDR1 SGHDT and CDR2 YYEEEE.

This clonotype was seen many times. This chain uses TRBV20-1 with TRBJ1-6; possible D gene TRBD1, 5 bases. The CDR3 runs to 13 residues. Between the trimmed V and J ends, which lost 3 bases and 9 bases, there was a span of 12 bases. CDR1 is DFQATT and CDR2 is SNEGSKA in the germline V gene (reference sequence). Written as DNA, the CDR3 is TGCAGTGCTAGCGGCGCGGGGGTTTCACCCCTCCACTTT. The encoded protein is CSASGAGVSPLHF.

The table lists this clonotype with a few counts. The CDR3 region is CASQTGNTIYF. CDR3 nucleotides: TGTGCCTCCCAGACTGGAAACACCATATATTTT. The V gene is TRBV10-3, the J gene TRBJ1-3; D remains ambiguous. With 11 bases removed from V and 2 bases from J, the gap between germline ends came to 7 bases. The CDR3 sequence is 11 residues long. Germline V gene sequence: CDR1 ENHRY, CDR2 SYGVKD.

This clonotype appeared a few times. CDR3 sequence reads: CASSLISPYEQYF. The CDR3 nucleotides are TGTGCCAGCAGCTTGATTTCACCCTACGAGCAGTACTTC. The chain carries TRBV11-2 and TRBJ2-7; unclear D gene. Trimming stripped 3 bases from V and 2 bases from J, with 8 bases between. This CDR3 has 13 amino acids. The germline gives CDR1 SGHAT, CDR2 FQNNGV.

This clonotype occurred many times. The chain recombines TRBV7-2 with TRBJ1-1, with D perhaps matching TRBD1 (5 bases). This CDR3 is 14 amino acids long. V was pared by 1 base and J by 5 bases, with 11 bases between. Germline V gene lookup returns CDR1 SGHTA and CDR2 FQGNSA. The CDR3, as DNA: TGTGCCAGCAGCTTAGGGGGCTCGGTGACTGAAGCTTTCTTT. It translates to CASSLGGSVTEAFF.

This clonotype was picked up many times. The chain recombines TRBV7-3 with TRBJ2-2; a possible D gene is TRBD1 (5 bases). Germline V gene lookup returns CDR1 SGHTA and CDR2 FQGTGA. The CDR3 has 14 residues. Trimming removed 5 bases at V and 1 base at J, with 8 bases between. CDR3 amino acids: CASSITGNTGELFF. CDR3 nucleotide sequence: TGTGCCAGCAGCATCACAGGGAACACCGGGGAGCTGTTTTTT.

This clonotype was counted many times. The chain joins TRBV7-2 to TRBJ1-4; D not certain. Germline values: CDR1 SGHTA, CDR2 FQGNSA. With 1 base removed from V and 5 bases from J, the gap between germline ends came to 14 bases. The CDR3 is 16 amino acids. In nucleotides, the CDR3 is TGTGCCAGCAGCTTAGGATCCGGCGGACCCAATGAAAAACTGTTTTTT. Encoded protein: CASSLGSGGPNEKLFF.

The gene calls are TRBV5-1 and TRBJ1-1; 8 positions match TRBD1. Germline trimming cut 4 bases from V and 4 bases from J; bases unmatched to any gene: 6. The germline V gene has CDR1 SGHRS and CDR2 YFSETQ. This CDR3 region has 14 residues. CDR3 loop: CASSPTGDATEAFF. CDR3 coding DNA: TGCGCCAGCAGCCCGACAGGGGATGCCACTGAAGCTTTCTTT. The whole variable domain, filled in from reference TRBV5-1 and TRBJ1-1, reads KAGVTQTPRYLIKTRGQQVTLSCSPISGHRSVSWYQQTPGQGLQFLFEYFSETQRNKGNFPGRFSGRQFSNSRSEMNVSTLELGDSALYLCASSPTGDATEAFFGQGTRLTVV.

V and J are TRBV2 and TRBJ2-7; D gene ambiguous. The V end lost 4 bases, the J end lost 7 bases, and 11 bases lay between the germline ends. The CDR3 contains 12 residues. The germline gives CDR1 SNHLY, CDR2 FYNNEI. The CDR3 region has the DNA TGTGCCAGCAGTGGGGCCCGACGGGAGCAGTACTTC. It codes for CASSGARREQYF. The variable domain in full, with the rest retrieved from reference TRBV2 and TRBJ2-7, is EPEVTQTPSHQVTQMGQEVILRCVPISNHLYFYWYRQILGQKVEFLVSFYNNEISEKSEIFDDQFSVERPDGSNFTLKIRSTKLEDSAMYFCASSGARREQYFGPGTRLTVT.

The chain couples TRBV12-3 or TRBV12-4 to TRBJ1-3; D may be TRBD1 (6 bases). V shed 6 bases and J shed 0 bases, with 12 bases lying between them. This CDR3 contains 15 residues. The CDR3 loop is CASRDSLSSGNTIYF. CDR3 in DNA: TGTGCCAGCAGGGACAGTCTCAGCTCTGGAAACACCATATATTTT.

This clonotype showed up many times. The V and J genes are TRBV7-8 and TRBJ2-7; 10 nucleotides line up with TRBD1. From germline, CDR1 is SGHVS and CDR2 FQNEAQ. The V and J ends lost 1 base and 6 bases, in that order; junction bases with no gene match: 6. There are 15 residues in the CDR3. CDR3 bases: TGTGCCAGCAGCTTAGGCGGGACAGGGGTGACCGAGCAGTACTTC. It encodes CASSLGGTGVTEQYF. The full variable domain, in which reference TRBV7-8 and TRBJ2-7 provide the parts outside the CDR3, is GAGVSQSPRYKVAKRGQDVALRCDPISGHVSLFWYQQALGQGPEFLTYFQNEAQLDKSGLPSDRFFAERPEGSVSTLKIQRTQQEDSAVYLCASSLGGTGVTEQYFGPGTRLTVT.

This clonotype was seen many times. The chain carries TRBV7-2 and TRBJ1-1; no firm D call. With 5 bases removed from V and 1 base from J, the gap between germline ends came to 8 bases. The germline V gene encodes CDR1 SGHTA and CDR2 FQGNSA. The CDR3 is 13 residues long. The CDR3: CASSLLQNTEAFF. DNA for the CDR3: TGTGCCAGCAGCCTCCTACAGAACACTGAAGCTTTCTTT. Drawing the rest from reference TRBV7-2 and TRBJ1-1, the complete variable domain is GAGVSQSPSNKVTEKGKDVELRCDPISGHTALYWYRQSLGQGLEFLIYFQGNSAPDKSGLPSDRFSAERTGGSVSTLTIQRTQQEDSAVYLCASSLLQNTEAFFGQGTRLTVV.

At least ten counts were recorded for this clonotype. The CDR3 reads CASSPRTGLSTDTQYF. CDR3 DNA sequence: TGTGCCAGCAGCCCGAGGACAGGGCTCTCCACAGATACGCAGTATTTT. The V call is TRBV7-2, the J call TRBJ2-3; TRBD1 agrees at 8 bases. There are 16 residues in the CDR3. The germline V gene has CDR1 SGHTA and CDR2 FQGNSA. Trimming cost V 5 bases and J 2 bases; bases outside gene matches: 9.

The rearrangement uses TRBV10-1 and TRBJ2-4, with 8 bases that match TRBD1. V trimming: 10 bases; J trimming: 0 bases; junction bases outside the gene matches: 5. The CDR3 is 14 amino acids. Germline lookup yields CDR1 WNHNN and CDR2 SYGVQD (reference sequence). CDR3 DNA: TGCGCCATCGGGACAGGACTAGCCAAAAACATTCAGTACTTC. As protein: CAIGTGLAKNIQYF.

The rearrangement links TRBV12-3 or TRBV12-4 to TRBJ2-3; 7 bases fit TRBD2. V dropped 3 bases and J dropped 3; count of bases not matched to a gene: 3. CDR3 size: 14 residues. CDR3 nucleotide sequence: TGTGCCAGCAGTTTCGGGGGGAAGACAGATACGCAGTATTTT. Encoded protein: CASSFGGKTDTQYF.

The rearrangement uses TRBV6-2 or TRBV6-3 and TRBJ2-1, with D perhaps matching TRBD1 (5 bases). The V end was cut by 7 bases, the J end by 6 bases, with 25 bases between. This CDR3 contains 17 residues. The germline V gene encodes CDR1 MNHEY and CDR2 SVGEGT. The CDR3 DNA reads TGTGCCAGCACCAAGGGCAGGGCAGGTGGATTGGGCAATGAGCAGTTCTTC. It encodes CASTKGRAGGLGNEQFF.

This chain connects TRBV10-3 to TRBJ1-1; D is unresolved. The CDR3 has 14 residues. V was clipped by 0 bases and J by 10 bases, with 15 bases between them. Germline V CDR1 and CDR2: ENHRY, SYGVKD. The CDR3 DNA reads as TGTGCCATCAGTGAGTCCGGCTATAAGTTCGGAGCTTTCTTT. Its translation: CAISESGYKFGAFF.

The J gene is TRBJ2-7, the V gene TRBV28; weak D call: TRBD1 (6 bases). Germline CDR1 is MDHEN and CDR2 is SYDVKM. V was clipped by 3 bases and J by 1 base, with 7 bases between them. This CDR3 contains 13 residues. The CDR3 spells CASSFGQSYEQYF. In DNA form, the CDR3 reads TGTGCCAGCAGTTTTGGACAGTCCTACGAGCAGTACTTC.

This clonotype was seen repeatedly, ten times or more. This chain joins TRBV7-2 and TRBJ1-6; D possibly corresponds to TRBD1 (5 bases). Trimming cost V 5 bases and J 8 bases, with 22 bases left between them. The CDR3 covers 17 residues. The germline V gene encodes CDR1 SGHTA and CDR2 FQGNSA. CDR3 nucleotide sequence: TGTGCCAGCAGCCTGAACGCTCATGGGGCAGGTGATTCACCCCTCCACTTT. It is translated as CASSLNAHGAGDSPLHF. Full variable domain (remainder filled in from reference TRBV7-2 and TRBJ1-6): GAGVSQSPSNKVTEKGKDVELRCDPISGHTALYWYRQSLGQGLEFLIYFQGNSAPDKSGLPSDRFSAERTGGSVSTLTIQRTQQEDSAVYLCASSLNAHGAGDSPLHFGNGTRLTVT.

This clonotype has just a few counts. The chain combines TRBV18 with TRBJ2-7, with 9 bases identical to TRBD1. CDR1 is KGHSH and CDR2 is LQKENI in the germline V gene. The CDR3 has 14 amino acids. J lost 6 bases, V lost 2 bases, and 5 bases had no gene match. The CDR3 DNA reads TGTGCCAGCTCACCAAACAGGGGGCGGACCGAGCAGTACTTC. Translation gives CASSPNRGRTEQYF.

DNA of the CDR3: TGTGCCAGCAGCTTGGAGGGACTGGAGTCCAATGAGCAGTTCTTC. Translating it yields CASSLEGLESNEQFF. This chain joins TRBV5-5 and TRBJ2-1; D may be TRBD2 (6 bases). Trimming stripped 0 bases from V and 6 bases from J, with 13 bases between. Germline V lookup: CDR1 SGHKS, CDR2 YYEKEE (reference sequence). The CDR3 totals 15 residues.

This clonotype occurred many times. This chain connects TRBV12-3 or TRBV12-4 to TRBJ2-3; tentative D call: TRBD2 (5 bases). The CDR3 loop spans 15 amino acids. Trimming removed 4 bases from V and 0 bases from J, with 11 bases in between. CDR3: CASSSGLGSTDTQYF. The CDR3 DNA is TGTGCCAGCAGTTCCGGACTGGGGAGCACAGATACGCAGTATTTT.

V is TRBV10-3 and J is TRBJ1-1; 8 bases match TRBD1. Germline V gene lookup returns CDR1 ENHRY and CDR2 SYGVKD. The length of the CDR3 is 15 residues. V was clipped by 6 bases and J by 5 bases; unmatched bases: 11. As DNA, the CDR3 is TGTGCCATCAGCCGTTTCGACAGGGGCGGAACTGAAGCTTTCTTT. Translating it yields CAISRFDRGGTEAFF.

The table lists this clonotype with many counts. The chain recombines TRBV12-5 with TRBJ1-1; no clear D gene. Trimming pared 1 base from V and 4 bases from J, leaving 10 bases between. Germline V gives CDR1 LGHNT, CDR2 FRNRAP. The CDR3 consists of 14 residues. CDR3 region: CASGLGTDLTEAFF. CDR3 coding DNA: TGTGCTAGTGGTTTGGGTACAGATCTCACTGAAGCTTTCTTT.

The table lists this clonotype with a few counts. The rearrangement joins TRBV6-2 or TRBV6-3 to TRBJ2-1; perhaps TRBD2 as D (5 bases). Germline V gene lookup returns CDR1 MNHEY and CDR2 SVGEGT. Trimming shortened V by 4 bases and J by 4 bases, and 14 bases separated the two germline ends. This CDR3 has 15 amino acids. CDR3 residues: CASSLLTIRYNEQFF. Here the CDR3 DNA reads TGTGCCAGCAGTTTATTGACTATAAGGTACAATGAGCAGTTCTTC.

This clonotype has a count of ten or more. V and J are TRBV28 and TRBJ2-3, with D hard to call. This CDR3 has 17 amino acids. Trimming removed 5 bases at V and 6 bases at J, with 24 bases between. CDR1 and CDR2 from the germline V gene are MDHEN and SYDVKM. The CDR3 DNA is TGTGCCAGCAGTCCACCGCCTGGAGTCTACAGTTGGGATACGCAGTATTTT. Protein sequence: CASSPPPGVYSWDTQYF.

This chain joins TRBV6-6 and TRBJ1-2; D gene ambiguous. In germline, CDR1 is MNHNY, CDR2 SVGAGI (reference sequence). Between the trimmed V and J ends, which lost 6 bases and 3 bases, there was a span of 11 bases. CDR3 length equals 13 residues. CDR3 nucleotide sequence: TGTGCCAGCAGCCTTTGGGTCGACTATGGCTACACCTTC. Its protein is CASSLWVDYGYTF.

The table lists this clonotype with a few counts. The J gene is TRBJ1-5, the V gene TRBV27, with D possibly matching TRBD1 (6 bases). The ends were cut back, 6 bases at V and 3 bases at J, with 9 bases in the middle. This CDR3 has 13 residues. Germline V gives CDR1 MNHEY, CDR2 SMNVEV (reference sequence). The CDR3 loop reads CASSRTVNQPQHF. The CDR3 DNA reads TGTGCCAGCAGCCGGACAGTCAATCAGCCCCAGCATTTT.

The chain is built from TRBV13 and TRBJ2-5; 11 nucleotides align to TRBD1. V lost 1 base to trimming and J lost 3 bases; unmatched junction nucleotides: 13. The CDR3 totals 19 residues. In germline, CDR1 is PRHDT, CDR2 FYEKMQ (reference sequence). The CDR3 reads CASSLVYKLDRGREETQYF. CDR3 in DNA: TGTGCCAGCAGCTTAGTTTATAAGTTGGACAGGGGGCGCGAAGAGACCCAGTACTTC.